The clone carrying this T cell receptor beta chain occurred many times. Its cognate antigen is unknown. The data are from a study of T cells in Graves' hyperthyroidism and ophthalmopathy. Study conclusions and caveats: In validation, the model predicted ophthalmopathy. These predictions came a median about 6 months before onset. Blood shared most expanded thyroid clonotypes above 0.001.

Thyroid ultrasound, orbital computed tomography, clinical symptoms, and serum thyroxine and TRAb underpinned diagnoses. Each 10 ml fresh peripheral blood draw supplied the PBMCs. From germline, CDR1 is PRHDT and CDR2 FYEKMQ (reference sequence). V was cut by 3 bases and J by 7 bases, with 10 bases left in between. The CDR3 consists of 13 residues. The source material, RNA transcripts, was used to amplify TCR beta CDR3 regions. The TCR CDR3 first-round RT-PCR relied on the HTBI primer set. TCRdb fed the multiplex PCR reads into MiXCR, producing one record per CDR3 protein. Of more than 350,000 distinct CDR3 sequences in the sample, about 16% were seen once.

This receptor was taken from a woman aged 60 to 75 with Graves' ophthalmopathy. The genes are TRBV13 and TRBJ2-1; D perhaps matches TRBD1 (6 bases). Sequences were obtained from blood. CDR3 sequence: CASSLVGGNEQFF. The CDR3 bases are TGTGCCAGCAGCTTGGTAGGGGGAAATGAGCAGTTCTTC.